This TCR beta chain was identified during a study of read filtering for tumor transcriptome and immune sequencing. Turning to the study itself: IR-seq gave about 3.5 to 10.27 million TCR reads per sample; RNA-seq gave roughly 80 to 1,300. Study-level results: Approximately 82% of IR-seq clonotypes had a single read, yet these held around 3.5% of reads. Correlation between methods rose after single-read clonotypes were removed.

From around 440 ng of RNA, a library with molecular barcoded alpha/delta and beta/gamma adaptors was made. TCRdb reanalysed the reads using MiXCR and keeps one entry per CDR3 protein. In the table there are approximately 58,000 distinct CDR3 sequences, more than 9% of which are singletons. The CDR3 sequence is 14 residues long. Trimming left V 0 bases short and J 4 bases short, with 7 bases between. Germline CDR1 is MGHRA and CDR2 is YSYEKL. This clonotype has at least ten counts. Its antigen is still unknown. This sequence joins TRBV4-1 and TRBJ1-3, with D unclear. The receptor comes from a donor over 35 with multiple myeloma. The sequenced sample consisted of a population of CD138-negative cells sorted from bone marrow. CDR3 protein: CASSQEMRGNTIYF. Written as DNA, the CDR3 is TGCGCCAGCAGCCAAGAAATGCGGGGAAACACCATATATTTT.